The rows below give T cell receptor beta chains drawn from one sample of a study. TCRdb itself ran the 5' RACE reads through MiXCR, one entry per CDR3 protein. The sample contains 40,000 to 65,000 distinct CDR3 sequences, roughly 22% of which appear only once. Sequenced input: tumor-infiltrating naive CD4+ T cells sorted from the breast tumor. The receptors stem from a female donor with breast cancer. CDR3s include the opening cysteine and the closing phenylalanine or tryptophan. D genes are given only for firm matches. Rows may omit the clone size; those that give it use once, few, many or a size class.

>-|TRBJ2-2|TRBD1|TRBV2
TGTGCCAGCAGTGTCGGACAGGGCAACACCGGGGAGCTGTTTTTT
CASSVGQGNTGELFF
>few|TRBJ1-5|-|TRBV20-1
TGCAGTGCTAGGGGCCGGGGCAATCAGCCCCAGCATTTT
CSARGRGNQPQHF
>-|TRBJ2-5|-|TRBV6-2/TRBV6-3
TGTGCCAGCAGTTACGGAATCAGGGAGACCCAGTACTTC
CASSYGIRETQYF
>-|TRBJ2-2|TRBD2|TRBV4-2
TGTGCCAGCAGCACTCTAGCGGGAGGCACCGGGGAGCTGTTTTTT
CASSTLAGGTGELFF
>medium-sized|TRBJ1-6|-|TRBV20-1
TGCAGTGCTAGAGAAGGACTTTTTAGCTCCTATAATTCACCCCTCCACTTT
CSAREGLFSSYNSPLHF
>-|TRBJ2-7|-|TRBV28
TGTGCCAGCCGGGGGCCCCCTTACTCCTACGAGCAGTACTTC
CASRGPPYSYEQYF
>few|TRBJ1-1|TRBD1|TRBV6-1
TGTGCCAGCAGTGGTGGACAGGTGAACACTGAAGCTTTCTTT
CASSGGQVNTEAFF
>-|TRBJ2-3|-|TRBV28
TGTGCCAGCACGGCGAAAAGCACAGATACGCAGTATTTT
CASTAKSTDTQYF
>few|TRBJ1-2|-|TRBV5-1
TGCGCCAGCAGCTTCGAACAGAGTAATGGCTACACCTTC
CASSFEQSNGYTF
>-|TRBJ2-7|TRBD2|TRBV29-1
TGCAGCGCTGGACTAGCGGGGCCCTACGAGCAGTACTTC
CSAGLAGPYEQYF
>-|TRBJ2-7|TRBD2|TRBV20-1
TGCAGTGCTAGAGTGGGTAGCGGGGAGTTGGGGGAGCAGTACTTC
CSARVGSGELGEQYF
>few|TRBJ2-4|-|TRBV12-3/TRBV12-4
TGTGCCAGCAGTTCTGACAAGGGGGCCAAAAACATTCAGTACTTC
CASSSDKGAKNIQYF
>few|TRBJ1-5|-|TRBV7-6
TGTGCCAGCAGCTTAGACGGGGGGCTAGATCAGCCCCAGCATTTT
CASSLDGGLDQPQHF
>few|TRBJ1-1|-|TRBV20-1
TGCAGTGCTAGCCTTCATCGGGGGCCCCTGAACACTGAAGCTTTCTTT
CSASLHRGPLNTEAFF
>-|TRBJ2-1|TRBD2|TRBV10-3
TGTGCCATCAGGACTAGCGGGAGAGGGAGGGCAGATGAGCAGTTCTTC
CAIRTSGRGRADEQFF
>few|TRBJ2-7|TRBD1|TRBV3-1
TGTGCCAGCAGCCAGGTGACAGGGGGCTACGAGCAGTACTTC
CASSQVTGGYEQYF
>few|TRBJ1-2|-|TRBV7-2
TGTGCCAGCAGCCCCCTACAGGGCAACTATGGCTACACCTTC
CASSPLQGNYGYTF